Each of the 32 T cell receptor beta chains below was sequenced from the same sample in a study of blood T cell repertoires in COVID-19 (dated by TCRdb to 2018 to 2020). The library was obtained by the immunoSEQ multiplex PCR assay. TCRdb retrieved this table from immuneACCESS and kept in-frame rearrangements only. Not all clones are present; in checked studies, unresolved V genes account for under half, and no reason is known for the remainder. This sample lists 250,000 or so clones; roughly 85% were detected once. The top ten constitute just over 6.5% of the sample. Sequenced input: PBMCs or T cells enriched from blood (not recorded which). These receptors came from a woman in her 50s who had been exposed to COVID-19.

The chain couples TRBV27 to TRBJ2-7; D perhaps matches TRBD2 (5 bases). V lost 6 bases to trimming and J lost 3 bases, with 18 bases between them. Germline V lookup: CDR1 MNHEY, CDR2 SMNVEV (reference sequence). This CDR3 comprises 15 residues. Here the CDR3 DNA reads TGTGCCAGCAGCCGCACCCCCCCGGGATACTACGAGCAGTACTTC. Translating gives CASSRTPPGYYEQYF.

The count of this clone is one. This chain links TRBV3-1 (or the pseudogene TRBV3-2) with TRBJ1-3; D gene uncertain. Germline CDR1 LGHDT, CDR2 YNNKEL (reference sequence). The germline V and J ends were trimmed by 1 base and 0 bases, with 7 bases remaining between them. The CDR3 has 15 residues. Here the CDR3 reads CASSQGAVSGNTIYF. The CDR3 DNA is TGTGCCAGCAGCCAAGGGGCAGTCTCTGGAAACACCATATATTTT.

This clone came up once. V and J are TRBV9 and TRBJ2-1, with D tentatively TRBD2 (6 bases). The ends were cut back, 0 bases at V and 7 bases at J, with 11 bases in the middle. The germline gives CDR1 SGDLS, CDR2 YYNGEE. This CDR3 comprises 14 residues. CDR3 sequence: CASSVVTAGNEQFF. The DNA of the CDR3 is TGTGCCAGCAGCGTAGTTACTGCGGGGAATGAGCAGTTCTTC.

A few counts support this clone. The genes are TRBV7-2 and TRBJ1-1; the D gene is possibly TRBD1 (5 bases). Trimming pared 3 bases from V and 5 bases from J, leaving 10 bases between. The CDR3 loop spans 13 amino acids. Germline CDR1 is SGHTA and CDR2 is FQGNSA. This CDR3 is CASSLGGGTEAFF. Written as DNA, the CDR3 is TGTGCCAGCAGCTTGGGGGGAGGGACTGAAGCTTTCTTT.

The V gene is TRBV19, the J gene TRBJ1-1; TRBD1 aligns across 8 bases. Germline CDR1 LNHDA, CDR2 SQIVND (reference sequence). CDR3 length: 13 amino acids. V was clipped by 8 bases and J by 8 bases; unmatched bases: 10. The CDR3 DNA sequence: TGTGCCAGTTCCAAGGACAGGGTGAAGGAAGCTTTCTTT. Protein sequence: CASSKDRVKEAFF.

This clone was counted once. The chain joins TRBV7-2 to TRBJ2-7; 10 bases align to TRBD2. CDR3 length: 15 residues. Per germline, CDR1 SGHTA and CDR2 FQGNSA. V trimming: 2 bases; J trimming: 9 bases; junction bases outside the gene matches: 10. CDR3 bases: TGTGCCAGCAGCTTAAGCGGGGGGGTCGATACAGGGCAGTACTTC. The encoded protein is CASSLSGGVDTGQYF. The full variable domain, in which reference TRBV7-2 and TRBJ2-7 provide the parts outside the CDR3, is GAGVSQSPSNKVTEKGKDVELRCDPISGHTALYWYRQSLGQGLEFLIYFQGNSAPDKSGLPSDRFSAERTGGSVSTLTIQRTQQEDSAVYLCASSLSGGVDTGQYFGPGTRLTVT.

This chain uses TRBV6-5 with TRBJ2-7; 9 bases are a match to TRBD1. With 7 bases clipped from V and 4 bases from J, the junction kept 8 bases outside the gene matches. CDR1 and CDR2 (germline): MNHEY, SVGAGI. There are 14 residues in the CDR3. DNA of the CDR3: TGTGCCAGCAAACAGTTAGGACAGGGGTACGAGCAGTACTTC. This codes for CASKQLGQGYEQYF.

The V and J genes are TRBV15 and TRBJ1-5, with D possibly TRBD1 on 6 matching bases. In germline, CDR1 is LNHNV, CDR2 YYDKDF (reference sequence). Trimming pared 4 bases from V and 0 bases from J, leaving 10 bases between. The CDR3 runs 15 residues. CDR3 residues: CATSIYRDSNQPQHF. In DNA, the CDR3 is TGTGCCACCAGCATATACAGGGATAGCAATCAGCCCCAGCATTTT.

This clone was detected a few times. The chain recombines TRBV19 with TRBJ2-1, with 14 bases fitting TRBD2. The CDR3 has 18 amino acids. The V gene end was trimmed by 5 bases and the J gene end by 7 bases; junction bases not matched to a gene: 13. The germline CDR1 and CDR2 sequences are LNHDA and SQIVND (reference sequence). CDR3 in amino acids: CASSAGFGLAGGGNEQFF. CDR3 nucleotide sequence: TGTGCCAGTAGTGCCGGCTTCGGACTAGCGGGGGGCGGTAATGAGCAGTTCTTC.

The chain has TRBV11-2 and TRBJ2-1; 7 nucleotides match TRBD1. CDR1 and CDR2 from the germline V gene are SGHAT and FQNNGV. V shed 1 base, J shed 5 bases, and the junction held 5 bases outside the gene matches. The CDR3 extends over 15 amino acids. CDR3 residues: CASSLGRGSDNEQFF. The DNA for the CDR3 is TGTGCCAGCAGCTTAGGCAGGGGGTCCGACAATGAGCAGTTCTTC.

The gene calls are TRBV6-2 or TRBV6-3 and TRBJ2-1; 8 nucleotides align to TRBD1. Germline trimming cut 6 bases from V and 5 bases from J; bases unmatched to any gene: 9. The germline gives CDR1 MNHEY, CDR2 SVGEGT. CDR3 length: 15 residues. The CDR3 spells CASSRGQGWNNEQFF. CDR3 DNA sequence: TGTGCCAGCAGCCGCGGACAGGGATGGAACAATGAGCAGTTCTTC.

This sequence joins TRBV12-3 or TRBV12-4 and TRBJ2-3, with 7 bases identical to TRBD1. J lost 3 bases, V lost 6 bases, and 3 bases had no gene match. CDR3 length: 13 residues. The DNA for the CDR3 is TGTGCCAGCAGAGTGACAGGGACAGATACGCAGTATTTT. Its protein product is CASRVTGTDTQYF.

The V and J genes are TRBV3-1 (or the pseudogene TRBV3-2) and TRBJ2-3, with D perhaps matching TRBD1 (5 bases). Trimming removed 2 bases from V and 6 bases from J, with 15 bases in between. This CDR3 contains 15 residues. In germline, CDR1 is LGHDT, CDR2 YNNKEL (reference sequence). CDR3 sequence reads: CASSQSFRAADTQYF. As DNA, the CDR3 is TGTGCCAGCAGCCAATCTTTCAGGGCTGCCGATACGCAGTATTTT.

The J gene is TRBJ1-6, the V gene TRBV10-2; TRBD1 might be the D (5 bases). The CDR3 covers 19 residues. V lost 2 bases and J lost 8, with 25 bases in between. The germline V gene encodes CDR1 WSHSY and CDR2 SAAADI. The CDR3 sequence: CASSERQLLREPTDSPLHF. The CDR3, as DNA: TGCGCCAGCAGTGAGAGACAGTTACTCCGGGAGCCAACAGATTCACCCCTCCACTTT.

This clone is a singleton in its sample. The chain links TRBV28 to TRBJ1-4; D gene uncertain. The CDR3 spans 14 residues. The germline V gene encodes CDR1 MDHEN and CDR2 SYDVKM. Deletions cut 6 bases from V and 7 bases from J, with 15 bases between. The CDR3 bases are TGTGCCAGCAGCTCTGGCGGGGTTACTGAAAAACTGTTTTTT. This sequence encodes CASSSGGVTEKLFF.

This clone has a handful of counts. This rearrangement joins TRBV6-5 to TRBJ1-6; TRBD1 matches at 9 bases. From germline, CDR1 is MNHEY and CDR2 SVGAGI. After removal of 7 bases from V and 7 bases from J, the junction contained 8 bases not matched to a gene. The CDR3 length is 15 residues. The CDR3 region has the DNA TGTGCCAGCACCCCACAGGGGGCGCAAAATTCACCCCTCCACTTT. Translation gives CASTPQGAQNSPLHF.

This clone was seen just once. The chain carries TRBV3-1 (or the pseudogene TRBV3-2) and TRBJ1-1; TRBD1 might be the D (5 bases). V was cut by 3 bases and J by 0 bases, with 17 bases left in between. Germline lookup yields CDR1 LGHDT and CDR2 YNNKEL (reference sequence). The CDR3 sequence is 17 residues long. The CDR3 DNA is TGTGCCAGCAGCCATTCGTACGGACACCGGTTGAACACTGAAGCTTTCTTT. It codes for CASSHSYGHRLNTEAFF.

V usage is TRBV27 and J usage is TRBJ1-4, with a tentative D call TRBD1 (6 bases). Germline assignment: CDR1 MNHEY and CDR2 SMNVEV (reference sequence). The CDR3 consists of 15 residues. Trimming took 4 bases from V and 10 from J, leaving 19 bases between them. CDR3 in DNA: TGTGCCAGCAGTTCCTCGCGGGGGGCGACTGGAAAACTGTTTTTT. As protein: CASSSSRGATGKLFF.

This clone has just one count. The genes are TRBV5-1 and TRBJ1-5; D not certain. This CDR3 comprises 14 residues. The germline V and J ends were trimmed by 0 bases and 5 bases, with 9 bases remaining between them. CDR1 is SGHRS and CDR2 is YFSETQ in the germline V gene. CDR3: CASSLAGLDQPQHF. The CDR3 DNA is TGCGCCAGCAGCTTGGCTGGGCTGGATCAGCCCCAGCATTTT.

This chain uses TRBV7-9 with TRBJ2-3, with D possibly matching TRBD1 (5 bases). Trimming removed 1 base from V and 3 bases from J, with 17 bases in between. Per the germline V gene, CDR1 is SEHNR and CDR2 is FQNEAQ (reference sequence). The CDR3 is 17 residues long. CDR3 loop: CASSLEKPGLGTDTQYF. The CDR3 DNA sequence: TGTGCCAGCAGCTTAGAAAAACCAGGGCTTGGGACAGATACGCAGTATTTT.

The rearrangement uses TRBV7-9 and TRBJ1-1; D gene ambiguous. The CDR3 is 14 residues long. Germline CDR1 SEHNR, CDR2 FQNEAQ (reference sequence). V was cut by 1 base and J by 2 bases, with 8 bases left in between. CDR3 nucleotide sequence: TGTGCCAGCAGCTTAGGTGGCGGAAACACTGAAGCTTTCTTT. As protein: CASSLGGGNTEAFF.

The genes are TRBV7-9 and TRBJ1-2, with 8 bases that match TRBD1. Germline assignment: CDR1 SEHNR and CDR2 FQNEAQ (reference sequence). The CDR3 is 16 residues long. Trimming cost V 1 base and J 4 bases; bases outside gene matches: 8. CDR3: CASSLDGQGRSYGYTF. Written as DNA, the CDR3 is TGTGCCAGCAGCTTAGATGGACAGGGCCGTAGCTATGGCTACACCTTC.

The chain couples TRBV18 to TRBJ1-1, with 8 bases fitting TRBD1. The ends lost 0 bases at V and 4 bases at J; junction bases unmatched: 7. The CDR3 has 16 amino acids. The germline V gene encodes CDR1 KGHSH and CDR2 LQKENI. CDR3 residues: CASSPPTTTGVTEAFF. CDR3 bases: TGTGCCAGCTCACCACCAACCACGACAGGGGTCACTGAAGCTTTCTTT.

The genes are TRBV7-8 and TRBJ2-7; a weak D match, TRBD2 (7 bases). The CDR3 has 17 amino acids. Trimming pared 1 base from V and 2 bases from J, leaving 18 bases between. Germline V gene lookup returns CDR1 SGHVS and CDR2 FQNEAQ. The CDR3 loop reads CASSLGAARGAPYEQYF. In nucleotides, the CDR3 is TGTGCCAGCAGCTTAGGGGCGGCCCGGGGGGCACCCTACGAGCAGTACTTC.

The chain is built from TRBV23-1 and TRBJ1-4; the D gene is possibly TRBD1 (5 bases). Being an ORF, TRBV23-1 has a function that is uncertain. V was cut by 0 bases and J by 10 bases, with 9 bases left in between. CDR3 length equals 13 residues. The DNA for the CDR3 is TGCGCCAGCAGTCAATCGCGGGACCCAAAACTGTTTTTT. Translation: CASSQSRDPKLFF.

This clone appeared a single time. The chain couples TRBV27 to TRBJ2-3, with TRBD2 identical over 9 bases. CDR1 is MNHEY, CDR2 SMNVEV, per germline (reference sequence). V shed 7 bases and J 4 bases; nucleotides not matched to a gene: 15. The CDR3 totals 17 residues. DNA for the CDR3: TGTGCCAGCAATTCCTTCCCCAGCGGGGGGCCGCCAGATACGCAGTATTTT. The encoded protein is CASNSFPSGGPPDTQYF.

The J gene is TRBJ1-3, the V gene TRBV9, with a tentative D call TRBD1 (5 bases). The V end lost 7 bases, the J end lost 2 bases, and 10 bases lay between the germline ends. The CDR3 is made up of 13 amino acids. In germline, CDR1 is SGDLS, CDR2 YYNGEE. The CDR3 region is CASGADTGNTIYF. The CDR3 DNA sequence: TGTGCCAGCGGGGCCGACACTGGAAACACCATATATTTT.

The V gene is TRBV4-3, the J gene TRBJ1-1; no clear D. Germline CDR1 is LGHNA and CDR2 is YSLEER. The CDR3 runs to 14 residues. With 0 bases removed from V and 7 bases from J, the gap between germline ends came to 12 bases. The DNA for the CDR3 is TGCGCCAGCAGCCAAGATATGAGGTCCGGTGAAGCTTTCTTT. Amino acids: CASSQDMRSGEAFF.

The chain links TRBV4-2 to TRBJ2-3; 11 positions match TRBD1. Per germline, CDR1 LGHNA and CDR2 YNFKEQ. The junction had 4 bases not matched to a gene; V was cut back by 0 bases and J by 5 bases. This CDR3 is 16 amino acids long. CDR3: CASSQEGGTGGDTQYF. The CDR3 nucleotides read TGTGCCAGCAGCCAAGAAGGGGGGACAGGGGGAGATACGCAGTATTTT.

The chain uses TRBV19 and TRBJ1-5; possibly TRBD1 for D (5 bases). CDR3 length equals 13 residues. Germline values: CDR1 LNHDA, CDR2 SQIVND (reference sequence). Trimming pared 5 bases from V and 7 bases from J, leaving 12 bases between. The CDR3 DNA follows: TGTGCCAGTAGTGAAGGGGATCAGCAGCCCCAGCATTTT. Its translation is CASSEGDQQPQHF.

The chain carries TRBV13 and TRBJ2-2; 8 bases are shared with TRBD2. There are 17 residues in the CDR3. Germline lookup yields CDR1 PRHDT and CDR2 FYEKMQ (reference sequence). J gave up 1 base and V 6 bases, and 10 bases lay outside the gene matches. DNA for the CDR3: TGTGCCAGCAGTCACAACTTGGGACTAGAGAACACCGGGGAGCTGTTTTTT. It translates to CASSHNLGLENTGELFF.

A single count supports this clone. J is TRBJ1-1 and V is TRBV30; TRBD1 matches 8 bases. From germline, CDR1 is GTSNPN and CDR2 SVGIG (reference sequence). J was trimmed by 6 bases and V by 2 bases; bases with no gene match: 5. The CDR3 contains 13 residues. The CDR3 loop reads CAWSLETGAEAFF. The CDR3 bases are TGTGCCTGGAGTCTCGAGACAGGGGCTGAAGCTTTCTTT.